This T cell receptor beta chain was recovered during a study of shared clonotypes between healthy human individuals. V lost 6 bases and J 8 bases, leaving 22 bases between the germline ends. Germline assignment: CDR1 SNHLY and CDR2 FYNNEI. The CDR3 totals 15 residues. CD8 cells regarded as naive lacked CD45RO, were positively chosen for CCR7, and omitted terminally differentiated effector memory CD45RA+ cells. TCRdb's table, derived via immunoSEQ multiplex PCR, lists solely in-frame clones and lacks some. The sample contains under 2,000,000 clones, about 95% of which appear only once. This TCR was recovered from a man in his late teens or twenties in good health. The sequenced material came from naive CD8+ T cells sorted from blood. This sequence joins TRBV2 and TRBJ1-2; no clear D. In DNA, the CDR3 is TGTGCCAGCAGGGGCGAGACACCGGGATTGGGCGGCTACACCTTC. It is translated as CASRGETPGLGGYTF.